The present T cell receptor (beta chain) was sequenced within a study of metastatic and nonmetastatic thyroid tumors. Study-wide background: Peripheral blood and tumor or nodule samples from malignant and benign thyroid patients were compared.

TCRdb recomputed clones from the PCR reads via MiXCR. The sample lists tens of thousands of clones, 23% occurring once. This clone was counted only a few times. Thyroid surgery was preceded by no treatment in any patient. The V gene's germline CDR1 is MNHEY and CDR2 SMNVEV (reference sequence). The V and J ends lost 5 bases and 0 bases respectively, with 20 bases between them. CDR3 length: 17 residues. J is TRBJ2-7 and V is TRBV27; D is perhaps TRBD2 (5 bases). Sequences were obtained from blood. The source is a female donor with papillary thyroid cancer or a benign thyroid nodule (not recorded which). Some clones in this sample may be carry-over from other donors' samples. CDR3 region: CASSPRASWSASYEQYF. CDR3 sequence (DNA): TGTGCCAGCAGTCCTCGGGCTAGCTGGTCTGCCTCCTACGAGCAGTACTTC.